This T cell receptor beta chain was captured in a study of T-cell reconstitution after alpha-beta-depleted transplantation in children. This clonotype was picked up a small number of times. The antigen is unknown. TCRbeta library construction was performed incorporating unique molecular identifiers. TCRdb re-derived calls from the PCR reads in MiXCR, one entry per CDR3 protein. The data show fewer than 750,000 distinct CDR3 sequences, 25% to 30% seen once. Germline V lookup: CDR1 SEHNR, CDR2 FQNEAQ (reference sequence). V gave up 5 bases and J gave up 6 bases, with 9 bases separating them. The CDR3 consists of 12 residues. General study points: Counts and diversity of T cells one year after transplant came mostly from newly produced T cells. Reportedly, roughly two months post-transplant, alpha-beta T cells arose from several hundred expanded graft clones. After transplant, high TCRbeta diversity at day 60 in some patients arose from surviving recipient T cells and thymic progenitors.

The source material was PBMCs, sampled before TCRalphabeta/CD19-depleted stem cell transplant. The gene calls are TRBV7-9 and TRBJ2-3; D gene ambiguous. This TCR was recovered from a boy under two years old with Wiskott-Aldrich syndrome, due to receive a stem cell transplant. The CDR3, as DNA: TGTGCCAGCAGCCTAAGTTGGGATACGCAGTATTTT. It yields the protein CASSLSWDTQYF.